The table lists the clone carrying this T cell receptor (beta chain) with many counts. The antigen remains undetermined. This specimen comes from a study of T-cell reconstitution after alpha-beta-depleted transplantation in children. Study outcomes and limitations: The authors attributed T-cell counts and diversity one year after transplant mostly to newly produced T cells. Expanded clones from the graft, numbering several hundred, reportedly supplied alpha-beta T cells about two months after transplant. Some patients owed their high day-60 TCRbeta diversity to surviving recipient T cells and thymic progenitors.

Preparation of the TCRbeta library involved a method that used unique molecular identifiers. TCRdb re-analysed the PCR reads in MiXCR, keeping a single row per CDR3 protein. This table has nearly 200,000 distinct CDR3 sequences, approximately 6.8% appearing once. The CDR3 extends over 11 amino acids. The germline V gene has CDR1 DFQATT and CDR2 SNEGSKA (reference sequence). V shed 5 bases and J shed 6 bases, with 11 bases lying between them. This chain links TRBV20-1 with TRBJ2-7; tentatively, D is TRBD2 (6 bases). The source of this sequence is a girl less than two years old with combined immunodeficiency, due to receive a stem cell transplant. The sample in question was PBMCs, obtained before TCRalphabeta/CD19-depleted stem cell transplant. Here the CDR3 DNA reads TGCAGTGCTGGCATGGGACTCGAGCAGTACTTC. This encodes CSAGMGLEQYF.